The clone carrying this T cell receptor beta chain has a count of ten or more. The authors took blood RNA from unsorted whole blood and also extracted germline DNA. There were only treatment-naive patients, all with chronic HBV infection. With a constant-region primer, TCR beta cDNA was made from approximately 520 ng of total RNA. Three nested multiplex PCR rounds, a slightly modified ARM-PCR method, built the TCR beta libraries. Running about 11 cycles apiece, the first two PCR rounds relied on TRBV1-TRBV30 forward primers together with a C-beta reverse primer. TCRdb redid the calling of the multiplex PCR reads with MiXCR, one entry per CDR3 protein. Of 310,000 or so distinct CDR3 sequences listed, nearly 60% are singletons. This record belongs to a study of tumor-infiltrating lymphocytes in primary liver carcinoma. Study-wide context: Between about 4.2 and 10 cm across, the tumors were all of stage T1-T3 N0M0.

The V gene's germline CDR1 is LGHNT and CDR2 FRNRAP. CDR3 length: 15 residues. The V and J ends lost 6 bases and 4 bases, in that order; junction bases with no gene match: 8. This sequence was found in a woman in her twenties or thirties with primary liver carcinoma and hepatitis B virus infection. The chain recombines TRBV12-5 with TRBJ2-1, with 8 bases fitting TRBD1. What was sequenced was peripheral blood. The CDR3 DNA is TGTGCTAGTGGATCAGGGACAGGAAAATACAATGAGCAGTTCTTC. Translating gives CASGSGTGKYNEQFF. The full variable domain, completed using reference TRBV12-5 and TRBJ2-1, is DARVTQTPRHKVTEMGQEVTMRCQPILGHNTVFWYRQTMMQGLELLAYFRNRAPLDDSGMPKDRFSAEMPDATLATLKIQPSEPRDSAVYFCASGSGTGKYNEQFFGPGTRLTVL.